The 25 T cell receptor beta chains below come from one sample, sequenced in a study of identical twins. TCRdb ran MiXCR on the 5' RACE reads and lists one entry per CDR3 protein. The sample holds about 340,000 distinct CDR3 sequences, around 9.7% seen once. The specimen sequenced was naive T cells sorted from blood. The receptors here all came from a woman aged 45-65 years in good health.

In its sample, this clonotype was seen a few times. V and J are TRBV7-6 and TRBJ1-4; D is possibly TRBD1 (5 bases). Between the trimmed V and J ends, which lost 5 bases and 6 bases, there was a span of 7 bases. CDR3 length equals 12 residues. Germline lookup yields CDR1 SGHVS and CDR2 FNYEAQ. The CDR3 DNA is TGTGCCAGCAGCGGGGACGATGAAAAACTGTTTTTT. It translates to CASSGDDEKLFF.

The chain joins TRBV5-1 to TRBJ2-1; 14 bases align to TRBD2. The CDR3 length is 16 residues. J gave up 8 bases and V 4 bases, and 8 bases lay outside the gene matches. Germline CDR1 is SGHRS and CDR2 is YFSETQ. The CDR3 loop is CASSTMGLAGVDEQFF. The DNA of the CDR3 is TGCGCCAGCAGCACTATGGGACTAGCGGGAGTGGATGAGCAGTTCTTC.

There are many counts of this clonotype. This chain uses TRBV7-9 with TRBJ2-3, with a possible D match to TRBD2 (5 bases). Per germline, CDR1 SEHNR and CDR2 FQNEAQ (reference sequence). The length of the CDR3 is 14 residues. The V end lost 3 bases, the J end lost 2 bases, and 9 bases lay between the germline ends. The CDR3 sequence is CASSFEGLTDTQYF. As DNA, the CDR3 is TGTGCCAGCAGCTTTGAGGGCCTCACAGATACGCAGTATTTT.

This clonotype was observed a handful of times. The V and J genes are TRBV5-1 and TRBJ2-3; 11 bases agree with TRBD2. The length of the CDR3 is 17 residues. The germline V gene has CDR1 SGHRS and CDR2 YFSETQ. V was clipped by 1 base and J by 4 bases; unmatched bases: 8. CDR3: CASSLLLAGARSDTQYF. Written as DNA, the CDR3 is TGCGCCAGCAGCTTGTTACTAGCGGGAGCTCGTTCAGATACGCAGTATTTT.

This clonotype was seen repeatedly, ten times or more. The chain uses TRBV5-1 and TRBJ2-1, with D maybe TRBD1 (5 bases). V was trimmed by 1 base and J by 4 bases, leaving 9 bases between them. The CDR3 extends over 14 amino acids. Germline V gene sequence: CDR1 SGHRS, CDR2 YFSETQ. The CDR3 is CASSLTTDYNEQFF. The CDR3 DNA reads TGCGCCAGCAGCTTGACGACAGATTACAATGAGCAGTTCTTC.

This clonotype has at least ten counts. This sequence joins TRBV12-3 or TRBV12-4 and TRBJ2-2; D is ambiguous. The CDR3 is 15 amino acids. Between the trimmed V and J ends, which lost 6 bases and 0 bases, there was a span of 11 bases. CDR3 in amino acids: CASSRRTPNTGELFF. The CDR3 DNA reads as TGTGCCAGCAGCAGACGGACCCCGAACACCGGGGAGCTGTTTTTT.

The chain has TRBV20-1 and TRBJ2-7, with D possibly being TRBD1 (6 bases). CDR3 size: 14 residues. V lost 3 bases to trimming and J lost 3 bases, with 15 bases between them. Germline assignment: CDR1 DFQATT and CDR2 SNEGSKA (reference sequence). DNA for the CDR3: TGCAGTGCTAGCGCGGACAGTCTAGGCTACGAGCAGTACTTC. It specifies CSASADSLGYEQYF.

This clonotype appeared many times. The V and J genes are TRBV12-3 or TRBV12-4 and TRBJ1-4, with a weak D call TRBD1 (5 bases). The V end lost 6 bases, the J end lost 7 bases, and 15 bases lay between the germline ends. This CDR3 region has 14 residues. The CDR3 region has the DNA TGTGCCAGCAGCCGGACAAGAGGGAGTGAAAAACTGTTTTTT. This gives the protein CASSRTRGSEKLFF.

This clonotype was seen repeatedly, ten times or more. The CDR3 coding sequence is TGTGCCAGCAGCCGAACTAGCGGGAGGTTGACAGATACGCAGTATTTT. It encodes CASSRTSGRLTDTQYF. The gene calls are TRBV5-5 and TRBJ2-3; 12 positions agree with TRBD2. The CDR3 has 16 amino acids. Germline V gives CDR1 SGHKS, CDR2 YYEKEE (reference sequence). The V segment lost 4 bases and the J segment 3 bases; nucleotides outside the gene matches: 6.

The gene calls are TRBV4-1 and TRBJ1-4, with TRBD1 matching 9 bases. This CDR3 contains 15 residues. CDR1 is MGHRA and CDR2 is YSYEKL in the germline V gene. The trim removed 3 bases at V and 5 bases at J, leaving 4 bases unmatched. CDR3 residues: CASSHIDRGNEKLFF. CDR3 coding DNA: TGCGCCAGCAGCCATATCGACAGGGGGAATGAAAAACTGTTTTTT.

The chain carries TRBV21-1 and TRBJ2-1; no check of the table's D call, TRBD1, against the DNA was made. TRBV21-1 counts as a pseudogene. The CDR3 sequence is 15 residues long. The CDR3: CASSAPGFGGDEQFF. CDR3 sequence (DNA): TGTGCCAGCAGCGCCCCTGGATTCGGCGGGGATGAGCAGTTCTTC.

This sequence joins TRBV27 and TRBJ2-7, with a possible D match to TRBD2 (5 bases). V gave up 2 bases and J gave up 7 bases, with 27 bases separating them. Germline CDR1 MNHEY, CDR2 SMNVEV (reference sequence). The CDR3 totals 18 residues. The CDR3 protein is CASSLVPLGRAPAGEQYF. The CDR3 DNA sequence: TGTGCCAGCAGTTTAGTCCCTCTCGGTAGAGCGCCTGCGGGTGAGCAGTACTTC.

About this clonotype: Being one base from a much bigger clone, this may be a read error. Because it lacks the conserved phenylalanine or tryptophan at the end, this CDR3 is likely a read error. The chain employs TRBV4-2 and TRBJ2-7; TRBD2 agrees at 7 bases. The germline CDR1 and CDR2 sequences are LGHNA and YNFKEQ. This CDR3 is built from 15 residues. V lost 0 bases, J lost 6 bases, and 8 bases stayed unmatched. The CDR3 sequence is CASSQETSIFSEQYY. As DNA, the CDR3 is TGTGCCAGCAGCCAAGAGACTAGCATCTTTTCCGAGCAGTACTAC.

This clonotype was seen only a few times. The chain joins TRBV20-1 to TRBJ2-5; the D is unclear. The CDR3 loop spans 14 amino acids. In germline, CDR1 is DFQATT, CDR2 SNEGSKA (reference sequence). The germline V and J ends were trimmed by 0 bases and 4 bases, with 12 bases remaining between them. The CDR3 loop reads CSARDSGGIETQYF. The CDR3 nucleotides are TGCAGTGCTAGAGATTCTGGTGGGATAGAGACCCAGTACTTC.

There are many counts of this clonotype. V and J are TRBV20-1 and TRBJ1-2; 9 nucleotides match TRBD1. Germline lookup yields CDR1 DFQATT and CDR2 SNEGSKA (reference sequence). The CDR3 consists of 15 residues. J lost 6 bases, V lost 3 bases, and 11 bases had no gene match. The CDR3 region is CSAREHRGRPDGYTF. CDR3 nucleotides: TGCAGTGCTAGGGAACACAGGGGGCGACCGGATGGCTACACCTTC.

This clonotype was observed many times. The chain carries TRBV7-9 and TRBJ2-7; 8 nucleotides agree with TRBD2. J lost 6 bases, V lost 6 bases, and 7 bases had no gene match. CDR1 SEHNR and CDR2 FQNEAQ come from the germline V gene (reference sequence). This CDR3 is built from 13 residues. The CDR3 bases are TGTGCCAGCAGTTCAGCGGGAGTAAGCGAGCAGTACTTC. Protein sequence: CASSSAGVSEQYF.

This clonotype has at least ten counts. The gene calls are TRBV12-3 or TRBV12-4 and TRBJ2-1; tentatively, D is TRBD2 (5 bases). CDR3 length equals 14 residues. Trimming left V 5 bases short and J 1 base short, with 9 bases between. The CDR3 DNA sequence: TGTGCCAGCAGTAAGCGGACTTCCTACAATGAGCAGTTCTTC. Translating it yields CASSKRTSYNEQFF.

Only a few counts were recorded for this clonotype. The V and J genes are TRBV6-5 and TRBJ1-2, with a tentative D call TRBD1 (6 bases). V was trimmed by 0 bases and J by 1 base, leaving 21 bases between them. The length of the CDR3 is 19 residues. In germline, CDR1 is MNHEY, CDR2 SVGAGI. CDR3 protein: CASSYSSGGFRGDNYGYTF. CDR3 coding DNA: TGTGCCAGCAGTTACTCCTCCGGGGGCTTCAGGGGTGATAACTATGGCTACACCTTC.

This clonotype has just a few counts. J is TRBJ2-7 and V is TRBV5-5; D gene ambiguous. The CDR3 covers 14 residues. Looked up from germline, CDR1 is SGHKS and CDR2 is YYEKEE (reference sequence). Trimming left V 2 bases short and J 0 bases short, with 9 bases between. The CDR3 here is CASSLKWSSYEQYF. The CDR3, as DNA: TGTGCCAGCAGCTTAAAATGGAGCTCCTACGAGCAGTACTTC.

This clonotype was observed many times. CDR3 protein: CASSLELAGPLDEQFF. The DNA for the CDR3 is TGTGCCAGCAGCTTGGAACTAGCGGGACCCCTCGATGAGCAGTTCTTC. The chain employs TRBV11-2 and TRBJ2-1; TRBD2 matches 10 bases. This CDR3 has 16 amino acids. Germline V lookup: CDR1 SGHAT, CDR2 FQNNGV. The ends lost 3 bases at V and 8 bases at J; junction bases unmatched: 10.

The chain has TRBV30 and TRBJ2-1; D may be TRBD2 (7 bases). This CDR3 contains 16 residues. Germline V lookup: CDR1 GTSNPN, CDR2 SVGIG (reference sequence). V was clipped by 0 bases and J by 6 bases, with 18 bases between them. DNA for the CDR3: TGTGCCTGGAGTGTACTAGGGGGTTTAGCGGGCAATGAGCAGTTCTTC. Protein product: CAWSVLGGLAGNEQFF.

This clonotype was seen only a few times. The junction differs from germline at one of its ends, possibly a read error. The chain is built from TRBV7-7 and TRBJ2-5, with TRBD2 as a possible D gene (5 bases). The CDR3 contains 14 residues. Looked up from germline, CDR1 is SSHAT and CDR2 is FNYEAQ (reference sequence). The CDR3 nucleotides read TGTGCTAGCAGCTTAGCGCCCGGTATGGAGACCCAGTACTTC. Protein product: CASSLAPGMETQYF.

This clonotype turned up a few times. This chain connects TRBV18 to TRBJ2-2; D perhaps matches TRBD1 (6 bases). The V gene lost 0 bases and the J gene lost 4 bases, with 12 bases spanning the gap. Germline CDR1 is KGHSH and CDR2 is LQKENI. This CDR3 region has 16 residues. The CDR3 DNA follows: TGTGCCAGCTCACCACCGCTGAGACAGGTCACCGGGGAGCTGTTTTTT. It codes for CASSPPLRQVTGELFF.

CDR3 bases: TGTGCCAGCAGCTTTACTAGCGGAGACGACAACAATGAGCAGTTCTTC. The encoded protein is CASSFTSGDDNNEQFF. J is TRBJ2-1 and V is TRBV7-6; 8 nucleotides agree with TRBD2. The V gene's germline CDR1 is SGHVS and CDR2 FNYEAQ. The junction had 9 bases not matched to a gene; V was cut back by 3 bases and J by 5 bases. CDR3 length equals 16 residues.

The J gene is TRBJ2-1, the V gene TRBV12-3 or TRBV12-4, with 7 bases identical to TRBD2. The CDR3 length is 16 residues. After removal of 6 bases from V and 8 bases from J, the junction contained 16 bases not matched to a gene. For the CDR3, the DNA is TGTGCCAGCAGACCCTTCATCCAGCGGGAAGGGGATGAGCAGTTCTTC. Encoded protein: CASRPFIQREGDEQFF.